Following are 13 T cell receptor beta chains from one sample sequenced in a study of radiation and T cells in renal cell carcinoma. Libraries were prepared by immunoSEQ multiplex PCR; TCRdb keeps only in-frame clonotypes and omits some of them. The data hold more than 65,000 clones, with 80% to 90% observed a single time. Time point specified: blood 2 weeks post-SBRT. Treatment specified: 15 Gy SBRT to primary tumor, nephrectomy 4 weeks later. The starting material was blood, obtained from a patient whose treatment included radiotherapy and nephrectomy. The receptor set was obtained from a woman in her forties or fifties with renal cell carcinoma.

The chain carries TRBV5-1 and TRBJ1-2; 8 bases map to TRBD1. The CDR3 consists of 12 residues. Germline loops: CDR1 SGHRS, CDR2 YFSETQ. The J segment lost 7 bases and the V segment lost 7 bases, leaving 6 bases of the junction unmatched. CDR3 residues: CASAGQAFGYTF. CDR3 nucleotide sequence: TGCGCCAGCGCGGGACAGGCCTTTGGCTACACCTTC.

The rearrangement uses TRBV7-2 and TRBJ2-3, with TRBD1 matching 7 bases. This CDR3 region has 14 residues. Trimming at V came to 1 base and at J to 4 bases, leaving 2 bases not matched to a gene. CDR1 SGHTA and CDR2 FQGNSA come from the germline V gene. The CDR3 spells CASSLVQGADTQYF. As DNA, the CDR3 is TGTGCCAGCAGCTTAGTCCAGGGGGCAGATACGCAGTATTTT.

Concerning this clone: Other nucleotide sequences from this sample produce the same CDR3. This rearrangement joins TRBV6-5 to TRBJ1-1; D is ambiguous. V lost 6 bases to trimming and J lost 4 bases, with 9 bases between them. Germline CDR1 reads MNHEY; CDR2 reads SVGAGI. There are 12 residues in the CDR3. In DNA form, the CDR3 reads TGTGCCAGCAGCCAAAAGGGCACTGAAGCTTTCTTT. It encodes CASSQKGTEAFF.

This rearrangement joins TRBV10-3 to TRBJ2-7, with D possibly TRBD1 on 6 matching bases. V gave up 1 base and J gave up 1 base, with 11 bases separating them. This CDR3 spans 15 amino acids. The germline V gene has CDR1 ENHRY and CDR2 SYGVKD. CDR3 in DNA: TGTGCCATCAGTGAGTTGGGGGCCACTTCCTACGAGCAGTACTTC. Translated: CAISELGATSYEQYF.

The V gene is TRBV10-2, the J gene TRBJ2-1, with TRBD2 matching 7 bases. This CDR3 has 16 residues. In germline, CDR1 is WSHSY, CDR2 SAAADI. Trimming took 3 bases from V and 0 from J; bases not matched to a gene: 5. DNA of the CDR3: TGCGCCAGCAGTGATATGGGCGGGAGCTCCTACAATGAGCAGTTCTTC. This gives the protein CASSDMGGSSYNEQFF.

The V call is TRBV5-6, the J call TRBJ1-5; 7 nucleotides agree with TRBD1. The length of the CDR3 is 14 residues. J gave up 4 bases and V 4 bases, and 5 bases lay outside the gene matches. CDR1 and CDR2 (germline): SGHDT, YYEEEE. CDR3 residues: CASSRGQQNQPQHF. The CDR3, as DNA: TGTGCCAGCAGCCGGGGACAGCAGAATCAGCCCCAGCATTTT. Looking up the rest from reference TRBV5-6 and TRBJ1-5 gives the full variable domain: DAGVTQSPTHLIKTRGQQVTLRCSPKSGHDTVSWYQQALGQGPQFIFQYYEEEERQRGNFPDRFSGHQFPNYSSELNVNALLLGDSALYLCASSRGQQNQPQHFGDGTRLSIL.

This chain connects TRBV7-2 to TRBJ2-7; either TRBD1 or TRBD2 may supply D (5 bases each). Deletions cut 6 bases from V and 6 bases from J, with 18 bases between. Germline lookup yields CDR1 SGHTA and CDR2 FQGNSA. This CDR3 comprises 14 residues. CDR3 DNA: TGTGCCAGCAGTTTTTTCGGGGCTCTTTCCGAGCAGTACTTC. It encodes CASSFFGALSEQYF.

The chain carries TRBV4-3 and TRBJ2-7; 9 bases agree with TRBD1. J was trimmed by 6 bases and V by 1 base; bases with no gene match: 10. The germline V gene has CDR1 LGHNA and CDR2 YSLEER. The CDR3 extends over 16 amino acids. CDR3 DNA: TGCGCCAGCAGCCAAGTGACAGGGGGATACTGGGGCGAGCAGTACTTC. It translates to CASSQVTGGYWGEQYF.

The chain couples TRBV2 to TRBJ2-5; tentatively, D is TRBD2 (7 bases). Near its end, the DNA agrees better with TRBJ2-7, so the J call may be wrong. CDR1 is SNHLY, CDR2 FYNNEI, per germline. There are 12 residues in the CDR3. For the CDR3, the DNA is TGTGCCAGCAGTGTAGGGGGGGACGAGCAGTACTTC. This gives the protein CASSVGGDEQYF.

This chain links TRBV11-2 with TRBJ1-1; 7 bases line up with TRBD1. Germline-derived CDR1 and CDR2 are SGHAT and FQNNGV. The CDR3 runs 14 residues. After removal of 5 bases from V and 5 bases from J, the junction contained 8 bases not matched to a gene. CDR3 sequence: CASSLDRVGTEAFF. The CDR3 bases are TGTGCCAGCAGCCTCGACAGGGTAGGGACTGAAGCTTTCTTT.

The chain combines TRBV12-5 with TRBJ2-2; D is possibly TRBD1 (5 bases). This CDR3 spans 16 amino acids. The germline gives CDR1 LGHNT, CDR2 FRNRAP. Trimming left V 0 bases short and J 7 bases short, with 15 bases between. The CDR3 protein is CASGLVKGIPGGELFF. CDR3 DNA sequence: TGTGCTAGTGGTTTGGTAAAGGGGATCCCTGGCGGGGAGCTGTTTTTT.

The chain employs TRBV5-1 and TRBJ2-1; 8 positions agree with TRBD1. The length of the CDR3 is 16 residues. The junction had 8 bases not matched to a gene; V was cut back by 0 bases and J by 6 bases. CDR1 and CDR2 (germline): SGHRS, YFSETQ. CDR3 DNA: TGCGCCAGCAGCTTGGATCAGACAGGGGTTCGCAATGAGCAGTTCTTC. It is translated as CASSLDQTGVRNEQFF.

The J gene is TRBJ2-2, the V gene TRBV7-2; no definite D call. The germline CDR1 and CDR2 sequences are SGHTA and FQGNSA. The CDR3 totals 14 residues. The V end was cut by 5 bases, the J end by 6 bases, with 13 bases between. CDR3 bases: TGTGCCAGCAGCCCAAAAGGCCTTTCCGGGGAGCTGTTTTTT. This encodes CASSPKGLSGELFF.